This is a list of T cell receptor beta chains from one sample in a study of blood T cell repertoires in COVID-19. Data came from immunoSEQ multiplex PCR; TCRdb stores just in-frame clones and leaves some out. Altogether about 160,000 clones are present, roughly 86% being singletons, with the ten largest covering around 0.5%. The sequenced material came from peripheral blood. Every receptor here comes from a man in his 60s with COVID-19, enrolled during active disease. Each CDR3 is given with its conserved first and last residue. Fields, in order: CDR3 protein, CDR3 DNA, V gene, J gene, D gene, clone size. A D gene is named only where the DNA matches it firmly. Size is stated for part of the rows, as once, few or many counts, or as a class when the clone is expanded.

CDR3aa: CASSYGLAGGQETQYF
CDR3nt: TGTGCCAGCAGCTATGGACTAGCGGGAGGCCAAGAGACCCAGTACTTC
v_gene: TRBV7-8
j_gene: TRBJ2-5
d_gene: TRBD2
abundance: once

CDR3aa: CASIPGTGTTGELFF
CDR3nt: TGCGCCAGCATCCCGGGGACAGGGACCACCGGGGAGCTGTTTTTT
v_gene: TRBV5-1
j_gene: TRBJ2-2
d_gene: TRBD1
abundance: .

CDR3aa: CSHTAGTGHTDTQYF
CDR3nt: TGCAGCCATACCGCCGGGACAGGACACACAGATACGCAGTATTTT
v_gene: TRBV29-1
j_gene: TRBJ2-3
d_gene: TRBD1
abundance: .

CDR3aa: CASSLGDRQGADYGYTF
CDR3nt: TGTGCCAGCAGCTTGGGAGATCGACAGGGGGCAGACTATGGCTACACCTTC
v_gene: TRBV5-4
j_gene: TRBJ1-2
d_gene: TRBD1
abundance: .

CDR3aa: CASSSLAGEAGELFF
CDR3nt: TGTGCCAGCAGTAGTCTAGCGGGAGAGGCCGGGGAGCTGTTTTTT
v_gene: TRBV6-5
j_gene: TRBJ2-2
d_gene: TRBD2
abundance: .

CDR3aa: CASSPSFLAGDEWTDTQYF
CDR3nt: TGTGCCAGCTCACCTTCTTTCCTAGCGGGAGACGAATGGACAGATACGCAGTATTTT
v_gene: TRBV18
j_gene: TRBJ2-3
d_gene: TRBD2
abundance: once

CDR3aa: CASSPTGGAGYGYTF
CDR3nt: TGTGCCAGCAGCCCAACAGGGGGCGCTGGCTATGGCTACACCTTC
v_gene: TRBV7-2
j_gene: TRBJ1-2
d_gene: TRBD1
abundance: .

CDR3aa: CASSPQGFTEAFF
CDR3nt: TGTGCCAGCAGCCCACAGGGTTTCACTGAAGCTTTCTTT
v_gene: TRBV11-1
j_gene: TRBJ1-1
d_gene: .
abundance: .

CDR3aa: CASSQESMNTEAFF
CDR3nt: TGTGCCAGCAGCCAAGAGTCAATGAACACTGAAGCTTTCTTT
v_gene: TRBV3-1/TRBV3-2
j_gene: TRBJ1-1
d_gene: .
abundance: .

CDR3aa: CASSLGHERRETQYF
CDR3nt: TGTGCCAGCAGCTTAGGCCACGAACGGCGGGAGACCCAGTACTTC
v_gene: TRBV7-2
j_gene: TRBJ2-5
d_gene: .
abundance: .

CDR3aa: CASSSDSKTGGREKLFF
CDR3nt: TGTGCCAGCAGCTCGGATTCAAAGACAGGGGGCCGTGAAAAACTGTTTTTT
v_gene: TRBV7-9
j_gene: TRBJ1-4
d_gene: TRBD1
abundance: few

CDR3aa: CASRIKDRVRGYTF
CDR3nt: TGTGCCAGCAGGATAAAAGACAGGGTGCGCGGCTACACCTTC
v_gene: TRBV28
j_gene: TRBJ1-2
d_gene: TRBD1
abundance: .

CDR3aa: CASSQSRDRGYSNQPQHF
CDR3nt: TGCGCCAGCAGTCAGTCCCGGGACAGGGGATATAGCAATCAGCCCCAGCATTTT
v_gene: TRBV23-1
j_gene: TRBJ1-5
d_gene: TRBD1
abundance: .

CDR3aa: CASSQGHPYSCYEQYF
CDR3nt: TGCGCCAGCAGTCAAGGACACCCCTATTCTTGCTACGAGCAGTACTTC
v_gene: TRBV23-1
j_gene: TRBJ2-7
d_gene: .
abundance: .

CDR3aa: CASSKSGGAYNEQFF
CDR3nt: TGTGCCAGCAGTAAAAGCGGGGGGGCCTACAATGAGCAGTTCTTC
v_gene: TRBV6-5
j_gene: TRBJ2-1
d_gene: TRBD2
abundance: .

CDR3aa: CASSNMGGTEAFF
CDR3nt: TGTGCCAGCAGTAACATGGGGGGCACTGAAGCTTTCTTT
v_gene: TRBV6-2/TRBV6-3
j_gene: TRBJ1-1
d_gene: .
abundance: .

CDR3aa: CASSQDIQGKAFF
CDR3nt: TGCGCCAGCAGCCAAGATATACAGGGCAAAGCTTTCTTT
v_gene: TRBV4-3
j_gene: TRBJ1-1
d_gene: .
abundance: .

CDR3aa: CASTSQGAFGYTF
CDR3nt: TGCGCCAGCACTTCACAGGGGGCGTTTGGCTACACCTTC
v_gene: TRBV10-2
j_gene: TRBJ1-2
d_gene: TRBD1
abundance: once

CDR3aa: CAWSKGGPEKLFF
CDR3nt: TGTGCCTGGAGTAAAGGGGGACCGGAAAAACTGTTTTTT
v_gene: TRBV30
j_gene: TRBJ1-4
d_gene: .
abundance: once

CDR3aa: CASSQGLAGGNYEQYF
CDR3nt: TGCGCCAGCAGCCAGGGGCTAGCGGGAGGAAACTACGAGCAGTACTTC
v_gene: TRBV4-1
j_gene: TRBJ2-7
d_gene: TRBD2
abundance: .

CDR3aa: CASSRQLNTEAFF
CDR3nt: TGTGCCAGCAGTCGACAACTGAACACTGAAGCTTTCTTT
v_gene: TRBV6-5
j_gene: TRBJ1-1
d_gene: .
abundance: .

CDR3aa: CASSLVWAASRPQHF
CDR3nt: TGTGCCAGCAGTTTGGTCTGGGCAGCCTCCCGGCCCCAGCATTTT
v_gene: TRBV27
j_gene: TRBJ1-5
d_gene: .
abundance: .

CDR3aa: CASSLGATTDTQYF
CDR3nt: TGTGCCAGCAGCTTGGGGGCCACCACAGATACGCAGTATTTT
v_gene: TRBV5-8
j_gene: TRBJ2-3
d_gene: .
abundance: .

CDR3aa: CASTLDRQETQYF
CDR3nt: TGTGCCAGCACCCTAGACAGGCAAGAGACCCAGTACTTC
v_gene: TRBV6-5
j_gene: TRBJ2-5
d_gene: .
abundance: .

CDR3aa: CASTPHAGGQNTGELFF
CDR3nt: TGTGCCAGCACCCCGCACGCGGGAGGACAGAACACCGGGGAGCTGTTTTTT
v_gene: TRBV9
j_gene: TRBJ2-2
d_gene: TRBD2
abundance: .

CDR3aa: CASTPDRVDTDTQYF
CDR3nt: TGTGCCAGTACCCCGGACAGGGTAGACACAGATACGCAGTATTTT
v_gene: TRBV19
j_gene: TRBJ2-3
d_gene: TRBD1
abundance: .

CDR3aa: CASSLVGDRVLGTEAFF
CDR3nt: TGTGCCAGCAGCTTAGTGGGGGACAGGGTTCTTGGCACTGAAGCTTTCTTT
v_gene: TRBV11-3
j_gene: TRBJ1-1
d_gene: TRBD1
abundance: .